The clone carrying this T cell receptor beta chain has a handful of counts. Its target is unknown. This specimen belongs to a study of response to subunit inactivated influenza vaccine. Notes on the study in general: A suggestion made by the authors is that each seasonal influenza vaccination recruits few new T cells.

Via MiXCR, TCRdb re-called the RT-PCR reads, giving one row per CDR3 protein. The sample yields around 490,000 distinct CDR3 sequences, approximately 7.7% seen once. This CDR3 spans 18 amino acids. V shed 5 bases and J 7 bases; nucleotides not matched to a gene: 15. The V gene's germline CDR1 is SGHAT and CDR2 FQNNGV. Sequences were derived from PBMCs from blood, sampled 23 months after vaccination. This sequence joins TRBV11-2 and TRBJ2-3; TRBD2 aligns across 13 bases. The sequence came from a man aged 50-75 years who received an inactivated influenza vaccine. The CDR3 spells CASSPLGFGTSGTNTQYF. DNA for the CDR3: TGTGCCAGCAGCCCCCTTGGCTTCGGGACTAGCGGGACCAATACGCAGTATTTT.